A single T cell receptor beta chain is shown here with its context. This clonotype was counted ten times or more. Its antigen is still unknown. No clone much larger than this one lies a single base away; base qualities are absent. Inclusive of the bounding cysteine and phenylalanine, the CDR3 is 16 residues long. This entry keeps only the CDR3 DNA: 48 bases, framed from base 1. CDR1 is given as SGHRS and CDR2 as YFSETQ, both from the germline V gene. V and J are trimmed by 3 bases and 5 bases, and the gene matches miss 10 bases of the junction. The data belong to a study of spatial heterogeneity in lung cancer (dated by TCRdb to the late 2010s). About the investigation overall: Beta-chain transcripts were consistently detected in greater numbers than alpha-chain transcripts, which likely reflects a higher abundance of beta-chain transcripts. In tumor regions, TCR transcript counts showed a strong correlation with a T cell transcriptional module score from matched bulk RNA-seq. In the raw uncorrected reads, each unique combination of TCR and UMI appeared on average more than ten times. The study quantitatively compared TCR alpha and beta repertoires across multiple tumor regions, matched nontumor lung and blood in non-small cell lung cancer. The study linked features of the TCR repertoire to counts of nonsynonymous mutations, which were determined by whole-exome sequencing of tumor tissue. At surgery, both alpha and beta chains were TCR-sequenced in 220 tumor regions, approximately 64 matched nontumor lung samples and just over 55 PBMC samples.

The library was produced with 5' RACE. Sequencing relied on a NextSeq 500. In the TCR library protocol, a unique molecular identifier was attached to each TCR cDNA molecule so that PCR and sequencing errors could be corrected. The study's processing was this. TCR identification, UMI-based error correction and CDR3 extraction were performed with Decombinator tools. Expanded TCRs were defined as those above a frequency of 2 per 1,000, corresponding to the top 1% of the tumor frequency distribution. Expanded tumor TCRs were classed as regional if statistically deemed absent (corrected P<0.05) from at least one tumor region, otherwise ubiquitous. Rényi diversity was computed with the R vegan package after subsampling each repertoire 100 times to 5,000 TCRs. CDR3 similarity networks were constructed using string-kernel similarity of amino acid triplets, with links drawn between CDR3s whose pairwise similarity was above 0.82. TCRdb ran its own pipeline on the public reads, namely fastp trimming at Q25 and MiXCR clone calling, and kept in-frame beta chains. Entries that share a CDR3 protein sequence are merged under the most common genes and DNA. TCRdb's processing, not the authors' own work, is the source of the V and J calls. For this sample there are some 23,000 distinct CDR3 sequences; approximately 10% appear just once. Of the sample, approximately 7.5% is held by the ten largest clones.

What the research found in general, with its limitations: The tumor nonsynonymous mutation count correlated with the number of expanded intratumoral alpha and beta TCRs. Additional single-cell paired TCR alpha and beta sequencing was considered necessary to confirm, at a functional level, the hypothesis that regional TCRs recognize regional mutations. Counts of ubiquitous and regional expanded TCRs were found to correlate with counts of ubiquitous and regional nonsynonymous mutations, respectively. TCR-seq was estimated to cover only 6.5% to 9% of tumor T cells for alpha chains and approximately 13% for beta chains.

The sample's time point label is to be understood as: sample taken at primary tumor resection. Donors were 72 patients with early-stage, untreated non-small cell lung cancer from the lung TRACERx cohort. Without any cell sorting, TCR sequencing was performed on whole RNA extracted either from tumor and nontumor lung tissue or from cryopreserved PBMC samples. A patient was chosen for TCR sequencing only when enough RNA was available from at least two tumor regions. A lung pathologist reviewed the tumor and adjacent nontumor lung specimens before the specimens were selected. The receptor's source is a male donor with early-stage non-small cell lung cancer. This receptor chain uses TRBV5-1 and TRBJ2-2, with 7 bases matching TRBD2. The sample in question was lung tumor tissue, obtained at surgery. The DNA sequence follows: TGCGCCAGCAGCTCCCCTACGGGGACTATAACCGGGGAGCTGTTTTTT. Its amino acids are CASSSPTGTITGELFF. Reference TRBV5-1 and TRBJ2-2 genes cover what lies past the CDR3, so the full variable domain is KAGVTQTPRYLIKTRGQQVTLSCSPISGHRSVSWYQQTPGQGLQFLFEYFSETQRNKGNFPGRFSGRQFSNSRSEMNVSTLELGDSALYLCASSSPTGTITGELFFGEGSRLTVL.